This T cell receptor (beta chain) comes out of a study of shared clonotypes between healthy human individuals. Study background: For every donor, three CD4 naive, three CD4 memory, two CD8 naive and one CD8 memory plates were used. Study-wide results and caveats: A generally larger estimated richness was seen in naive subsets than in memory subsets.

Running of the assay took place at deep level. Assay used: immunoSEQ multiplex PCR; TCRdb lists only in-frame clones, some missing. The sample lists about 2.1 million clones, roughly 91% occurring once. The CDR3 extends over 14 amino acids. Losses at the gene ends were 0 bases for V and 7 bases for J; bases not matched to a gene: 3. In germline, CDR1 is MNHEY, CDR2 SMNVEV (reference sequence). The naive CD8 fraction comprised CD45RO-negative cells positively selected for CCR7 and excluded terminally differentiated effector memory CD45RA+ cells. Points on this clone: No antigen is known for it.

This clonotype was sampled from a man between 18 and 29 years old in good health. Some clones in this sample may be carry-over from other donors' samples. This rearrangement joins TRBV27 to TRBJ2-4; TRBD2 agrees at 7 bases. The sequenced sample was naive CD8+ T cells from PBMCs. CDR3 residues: CASSLSRGGNIQYF. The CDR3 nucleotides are TGTGCCAGCAGTTTATCTCGGGGAGGGAACATTCAGTACTTC.